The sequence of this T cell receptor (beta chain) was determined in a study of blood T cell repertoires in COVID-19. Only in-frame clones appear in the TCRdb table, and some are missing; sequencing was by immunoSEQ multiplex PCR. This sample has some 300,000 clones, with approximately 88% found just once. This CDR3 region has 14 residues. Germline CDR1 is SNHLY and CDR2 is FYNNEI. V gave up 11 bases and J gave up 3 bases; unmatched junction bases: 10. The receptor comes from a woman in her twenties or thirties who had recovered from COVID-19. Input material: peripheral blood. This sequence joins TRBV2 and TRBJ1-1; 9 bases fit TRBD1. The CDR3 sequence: CAGRQGEEDTEAFF. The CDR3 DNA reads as TGTGCCGGACGACAGGGGGAAGAGGACACTGAAGCTTTCTTT.